This is a list of T cell receptor beta chains from one sample in a study of shared clonotypes between healthy human individuals. Here immunoSEQ multiplex PCR was the method, and the copy in TCRdb shows in-frame clones only, minus some. This sample yields a few million clones, of which just under 95% are seen a single time; approximately 1.6% belongs to the top ten. What was sequenced was naive CD8+ T cells from PBMCs. The receptors were gathered from a man in his late teens or twenties in good health. Some clones in this sample may be carry-over from other donors' samples. CDR3s include the opening cysteine and the closing phenylalanine or tryptophan. Each record gives: V gene, D gene, J gene, CDR3 protein, CDR3 DNA. The D gene is left open where the match is weak.

TRBV28	TRBD2	TRBJ2-1	CASSSFGLSSGSKGEQFF	TGTGCCAGCAGTTCCTTTGGTCTGTCTAGCGGGAGCAAGGGTGAGCAGTTCTTC
TRBV13	TRBD1	TRBJ1-3	CASRKQGAGNTIYF	TGTGCCAGCAGAAAACAGGGGGCTGGAAACACCATATATTTT
TRBV4-1	-	TRBJ1-1	CASTLYATEPTEAFF	TGCGCCAGCACTCTCTACGCAACCGAACCCACTGAAGCTTTCTTT
TRBV29-1	-	TRBJ2-7	CSVETDSSYEQYF	TGCAGCGTTGAGACGGACTCCTCCTACGAGCAGTACTTC
TRBV28	-	TRBJ1-5	CATSARDRYFSNQPQHF	TGTGCCACCTCCGCTCGGGACCGATACTTTAGCAATCAGCCCCAGCATTTT
TRBV10-3	TRBD1	TRBJ2-2	CAISEGTGEYIGELFF	TGTGCCATCAGTGAGGGGACAGGGGAATATATCGGGGAGCTGTTTTTT
TRBV9	TRBD1	TRBJ1-4	CASSPGTASHEKLFF	TGTGCCAGCAGCCCAGGGACAGCTTCCCATGAAAAACTGTTTTTT
TRBV19	-	TRBJ2-3	CASSMGVPSRGRTDTQYF	TGTGCCAGTAGTATGGGGGTCCCTAGCAGGGGGAGGACAGATACGCAGTATTTT
TRBV5-1	TRBD2	TRBJ2-2	CASSFQRGGELFF	TGCGCCAGCAGCTTCCAGCGGGGAGGGGAGCTGTTTTTT
TRBV9	TRBD2	TRBJ2-2	CASSVAPGLAVPRGTGELFF	TGTGCCAGCAGCGTAGCTCCCGGACTAGCGGTTCCTAGGGGCACCGGGGAGCTGTTTTTT